This entry features one TCR beta chain sequence. The data were taken from a study of blood T cell repertoires in COVID-19. The wider study: The United States, Italy and Spain were the sources of the acute and convalescent COVID-19 samples. Sources were T cells, B-cell-depleted T cells, or PBMCs; the material itself was cDNA or gDNA.

The V gene lost 0 bases and the J gene lost 2 bases, with 12 bases spanning the gap. The CDR3 is made up of 15 amino acids. Germline V gives CDR1 SGHRS, CDR2 YFSETQ. In the study's own analysis: Reference gene primer amplification gave estimated nucleated cell counts. Assay: immunoSEQ multiplex PCR; the TCRdb copy retains only in-frame clones and omits some. Clonal size and the V and J genes are those of that table, whereas D and trimming came from the DNA. The top ten clones hold under 2.5% of a sample with 25,000 to 30,000 clones, about 90% of them seen once. This clonotype was obtained from a man between 45 and 60 years old with active COVID-19. The chain couples TRBV5-1 to TRBJ2-7; weak D call: TRBD2 (7 bases). Sequencing used peripheral blood. The CDR3 DNA is TGCGCCAGCAGCTTGGCGAGCGGGACAACCTACGAGCAGTACTTC. It specifies CASSLASGTTYEQYF. The whole variable domain, remainder taken from reference TRBV5-1 and TRBJ2-7, is KAGVTQTPRYLIKTRGQQVTLSCSPISGHRSVSWYQQTPGQGLQFLFEYFSETQRNKGNFPGRFSGRQFSNSRSEMNVSTLELGDSALYLCASSLASGTTYEQYFGPGTRLTVT.